These 11 T cell receptor beta chains originate from one sample sequenced in a study of T cell repertoires in cytomegalovirus infection. TCRdb fed the reads into MiXCR, producing one record per CDR3 protein. The profile covers 600,000 to 800,000 distinct CDR3 sequences, with about 24% appearing a single time and roughly 8% taken by the ten largest. Sequences were obtained from CD8+ T cells from PBMCs. The source of these receptors is a human donor in good health (CMV status not recorded). Some clones in this sample may be carry-over from other donors' samples.

In this sample, this clonotype turned up many times. The J gene is TRBJ2-7, the V gene TRBV7-2; 12 bases align to TRBD2. CDR1 and CDR2 from the germline V gene are SGHTA and FQGNSA. The junction had 3 bases not matched to a gene; V was cut back by 5 bases and J by 4 bases. The CDR3 runs to 14 residues. The CDR3 sequence: CASSVGLAGYEQYF. CDR3 nucleotides: TGTGCCAGCAGCGTCGGACTAGCGGGGTACGAGCAGTACTTC.

This clonotype was seen repeatedly, ten times or more. The chain has TRBV6-6 and TRBJ1-1; D is unclear. This CDR3 is built from 14 residues. With 0 bases removed from V and 3 bases from J, the gap between germline ends came to 8 bases. Germline CDR1 is MNHNY and CDR2 is SVGAGI (reference sequence). Here the CDR3 reads CASSYSYGDTEAFF. CDR3 in DNA: TGTGCCAGCAGTTACTCCTACGGGGACACTGAAGCTTTCTTT.

This clonotype was seen more than once but under ten times. This chain connects TRBV20-1 to TRBJ2-3; 12 nucleotides align to TRBD2. This CDR3 has 21 amino acids. Germline CDR1 and CDR2: DFQATT and SNEGSKA (reference sequence). Trimming cost V 1 base and J 0 bases; bases outside gene matches: 17. CDR3 sequence reads: CSARGPGGLAGGTTSTDTQYF. CDR3 bases: TGCAGTGCTAGAGGCCCGGGGGGCCTAGCGGGGGGGACTACTAGCACAGATACGCAGTATTTT.

This sequence joins TRBV23-1 and TRBJ1-5, with TRBD1 matching 9 bases. TRBV23-1 is identified as an open reading frame with a role that is uncertain. Trimming cost V 3 bases and J 7 bases; bases outside gene matches: 10. This CDR3 is 16 amino acids long. The DNA of the CDR3 is TGCGCCAGCAGTCACAGCCCGGACAGGGGAGGGCAGCCCCAGCATTTT. Its protein product is CASSHSPDRGGQPQHF.

The J gene is TRBJ2-7, the V gene TRBV20-1; no definite D call. This CDR3 is 14 amino acids long. V lost 0 bases and J lost 3, with 12 bases in between. Germline-derived CDR1 and CDR2 are DFQATT and SNEGSKA (reference sequence). DNA for the CDR3: TGCAGTGCTAGAGATCTGGCCACGTTCTACGAGCAGTACGTC. Its protein product is CSARDLATFYEQYV.

This rearrangement joins TRBV12-3 or TRBV12-4 to TRBJ2-3; 7 bases align to TRBD2. The CDR3 covers 14 residues. With 7 bases clipped from V and 0 bases from J, the junction kept 4 bases outside the gene matches. CDR3 region: CASMGRGSTDTQYF. The CDR3 DNA sequence: TGTGCCAGCATGGGGCGGGGGAGCACAGATACGCAGTATTTT.

This clonotype has a count of ten or more. The chain links TRBV4-1 to TRBJ1-1; 7 bases agree with TRBD1. This CDR3 has 17 residues. The germline CDR1 and CDR2 sequences are MGHRA and YSYEKL. V shed 3 bases, J shed 1 base, and the junction held 11 bases outside the gene matches. CDR3 nucleotides: TGCGCCAGCAGCCAGGTGGAGACAGGGACGAAGAACACTGAAGCTTTCTTT. It translates to CASSQVETGTKNTEAFF.

This clonotype was seen a handful of times. This sequence joins TRBV19 and TRBJ1-1; no firm D call. CDR1 LNHDA and CDR2 SQIVND come from the germline V gene (reference sequence). This CDR3 region has 15 residues. Trimming took 1 base from V and 4 from J, leaving 13 bases between them. CDR3 residues: CASSIADLGGTEAFF. The CDR3, as DNA: TGTGCCAGTAGTATAGCTGACTTAGGAGGCACTGAAGCTTTCTTT.

This rearrangement joins TRBV10-2 to TRBJ2-3; perhaps TRBD2 as D (7 bases). Germline CDR1 is WSHSY and CDR2 is SAAADI. The CDR3 covers 16 residues. Between the trimmed V and J ends, which lost 4 bases and 2 bases, there was a span of 16 bases. CDR3 residues: CASSAGDGGPTDTQYF. For the CDR3, the DNA is TGCGCCAGCAGTGCGGGTGACGGGGGGCCCACAGATACGCAGTATTTT.

In regard to this clonotype: This may be a read error: a much more frequent sequence differs by one nucleotide. The gene calls are TRBV6-2 or TRBV6-3 and TRBJ2-7; 8 bases fit TRBD1. The length of the CDR3 is 11 residues. Germline V gives CDR1 MNHEY, CDR2 SVGEGT. CDR3 loop: CANGQGYEEYF. CDR3 DNA: TGTGCCAACGGACAGGGTTACGAGGAGTACTTC.

This clonotype was observed a few times. This chain joins TRBV29-1 and TRBJ2-7, with TRBD1 matching over 8 bases. This CDR3 has 12 residues. CDR1 and CDR2 (germline): SQVTM, ANQGSEA. Trimming removed 6 bases from V and 2 bases from J; junction bases left unmatched: 3. DNA for the CDR3: TGCAGCGTGCGGACAGGGACCTACGAGCAGTACGTC. As protein: CSVRTGTYEQYV.